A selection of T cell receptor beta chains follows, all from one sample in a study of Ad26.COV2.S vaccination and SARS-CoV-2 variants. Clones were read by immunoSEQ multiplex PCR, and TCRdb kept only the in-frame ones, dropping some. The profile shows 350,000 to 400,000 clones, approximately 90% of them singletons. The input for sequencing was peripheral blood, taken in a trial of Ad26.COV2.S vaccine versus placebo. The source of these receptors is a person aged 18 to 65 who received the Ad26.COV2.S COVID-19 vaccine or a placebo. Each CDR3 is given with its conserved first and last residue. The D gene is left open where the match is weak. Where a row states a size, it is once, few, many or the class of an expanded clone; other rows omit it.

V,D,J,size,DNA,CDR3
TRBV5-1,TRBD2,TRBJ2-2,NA,TGCGCCACTTCTCAGGCTAGCGGGAACACCGGGGAGCTGTTTTTT,CATSQASGNTGELFF
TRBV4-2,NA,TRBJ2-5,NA,TGTGCCAGCAGCCTGTACGTTGGGGAGACCCAGTACTTC,CASSLYVGETQYF
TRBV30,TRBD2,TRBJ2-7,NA,TGTGCCTGGATTGGTCTAGCGGGAAAGCAGTACTTC,CAWIGLAGKQYF
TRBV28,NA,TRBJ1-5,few,TGTGCCAGCAGTGCGACTCGGGACACGCATTTT,CASSATRDTHF
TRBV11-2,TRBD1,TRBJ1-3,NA,TGTGCCAGCAGCTTATTAGGGACAGGGAACACCATATATTTT,CASSLLGTGNTIYF
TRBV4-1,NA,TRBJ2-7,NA,TGCGCCAGCAGCCACCCGGGAGATTACGAGCAGTACTTC,CASSHPGDYEQYF
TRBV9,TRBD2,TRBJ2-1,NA,TGTGCCAGCAGCGTAGAAGTAGCGGGAGGCTACAATGAGCAGTTCTTC,CASSVEVAGGYNEQFF
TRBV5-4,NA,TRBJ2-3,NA,TGTGCCAGCACCTTAGCGGCATCAAGCACAGATACGCAGTATTTT,CASTLAASSTDTQYF
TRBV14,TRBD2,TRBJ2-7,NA,TGTGCCAGCAGCCCACTCGGGGCGGGAGTATACGAGCAGTACTTC,CASSPLGAGVYEQYF
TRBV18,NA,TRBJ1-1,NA,TGTGCCAGCTCACCAGGCGCCCGGGTGAACACTGAAGCTTTCTTT,CASSPGARVNTEAFF